This T cell receptor (beta chain) was identified in a study of post-analysis software for immune sequencing data. Study details: Relapsing-remitting, secondary progressive and progressive-relapsing multiple sclerosis courses were included.

Unique molecular identifiers had been added to the TCR beta cDNA libraries. TCRdb reprocessed the PCR reads with MiXCR, giving one entry per CDR3 protein. The sample records 740,000 or so distinct CDR3 sequences, about 57% being singletons. This clonotype came up a few times. No antigen is known for it. Findings and caveats of the study: Patients used about 5 TRBV segments, including TRBV5-6, TRBV5-1 and TRBV20-1, more often than controls. Diversity measured as normalized Chao1 was significantly lower in multiple sclerosis patients than in controls.

Germline V CDR1 and CDR2: SGHKS, YYEKEE (reference sequence). V shed 3 bases, J shed 14 bases, and the junction held 10 bases outside the gene matches. The CDR3 extends over 13 amino acids. The TCR sequence derives from a girl between 5 and 17 years old with multiple sclerosis. The chain recombines TRBV5-5 with TRBJ2-1; 8 bases agree with TRBD1. The sequenced sample was blood. The CDR3 DNA follows: TGTGCCAGCAGCTCCGATCAGGGGGCGAGAGAGTTCTTC. Translation gives CASSSDQGAREFF. The variable domain in full, completed from reference TRBV5-5 and TRBJ2-1, reads DAGVTQSPTHLIKTRGQQVTLRCSPISGHKSVSWYQQVLGQGPQFIFQYYEKEERGRGNFPDRFSARQFPNYSSELNVNALLLGDSALYLCASSSDQGAREFFGPGTRLTVL.